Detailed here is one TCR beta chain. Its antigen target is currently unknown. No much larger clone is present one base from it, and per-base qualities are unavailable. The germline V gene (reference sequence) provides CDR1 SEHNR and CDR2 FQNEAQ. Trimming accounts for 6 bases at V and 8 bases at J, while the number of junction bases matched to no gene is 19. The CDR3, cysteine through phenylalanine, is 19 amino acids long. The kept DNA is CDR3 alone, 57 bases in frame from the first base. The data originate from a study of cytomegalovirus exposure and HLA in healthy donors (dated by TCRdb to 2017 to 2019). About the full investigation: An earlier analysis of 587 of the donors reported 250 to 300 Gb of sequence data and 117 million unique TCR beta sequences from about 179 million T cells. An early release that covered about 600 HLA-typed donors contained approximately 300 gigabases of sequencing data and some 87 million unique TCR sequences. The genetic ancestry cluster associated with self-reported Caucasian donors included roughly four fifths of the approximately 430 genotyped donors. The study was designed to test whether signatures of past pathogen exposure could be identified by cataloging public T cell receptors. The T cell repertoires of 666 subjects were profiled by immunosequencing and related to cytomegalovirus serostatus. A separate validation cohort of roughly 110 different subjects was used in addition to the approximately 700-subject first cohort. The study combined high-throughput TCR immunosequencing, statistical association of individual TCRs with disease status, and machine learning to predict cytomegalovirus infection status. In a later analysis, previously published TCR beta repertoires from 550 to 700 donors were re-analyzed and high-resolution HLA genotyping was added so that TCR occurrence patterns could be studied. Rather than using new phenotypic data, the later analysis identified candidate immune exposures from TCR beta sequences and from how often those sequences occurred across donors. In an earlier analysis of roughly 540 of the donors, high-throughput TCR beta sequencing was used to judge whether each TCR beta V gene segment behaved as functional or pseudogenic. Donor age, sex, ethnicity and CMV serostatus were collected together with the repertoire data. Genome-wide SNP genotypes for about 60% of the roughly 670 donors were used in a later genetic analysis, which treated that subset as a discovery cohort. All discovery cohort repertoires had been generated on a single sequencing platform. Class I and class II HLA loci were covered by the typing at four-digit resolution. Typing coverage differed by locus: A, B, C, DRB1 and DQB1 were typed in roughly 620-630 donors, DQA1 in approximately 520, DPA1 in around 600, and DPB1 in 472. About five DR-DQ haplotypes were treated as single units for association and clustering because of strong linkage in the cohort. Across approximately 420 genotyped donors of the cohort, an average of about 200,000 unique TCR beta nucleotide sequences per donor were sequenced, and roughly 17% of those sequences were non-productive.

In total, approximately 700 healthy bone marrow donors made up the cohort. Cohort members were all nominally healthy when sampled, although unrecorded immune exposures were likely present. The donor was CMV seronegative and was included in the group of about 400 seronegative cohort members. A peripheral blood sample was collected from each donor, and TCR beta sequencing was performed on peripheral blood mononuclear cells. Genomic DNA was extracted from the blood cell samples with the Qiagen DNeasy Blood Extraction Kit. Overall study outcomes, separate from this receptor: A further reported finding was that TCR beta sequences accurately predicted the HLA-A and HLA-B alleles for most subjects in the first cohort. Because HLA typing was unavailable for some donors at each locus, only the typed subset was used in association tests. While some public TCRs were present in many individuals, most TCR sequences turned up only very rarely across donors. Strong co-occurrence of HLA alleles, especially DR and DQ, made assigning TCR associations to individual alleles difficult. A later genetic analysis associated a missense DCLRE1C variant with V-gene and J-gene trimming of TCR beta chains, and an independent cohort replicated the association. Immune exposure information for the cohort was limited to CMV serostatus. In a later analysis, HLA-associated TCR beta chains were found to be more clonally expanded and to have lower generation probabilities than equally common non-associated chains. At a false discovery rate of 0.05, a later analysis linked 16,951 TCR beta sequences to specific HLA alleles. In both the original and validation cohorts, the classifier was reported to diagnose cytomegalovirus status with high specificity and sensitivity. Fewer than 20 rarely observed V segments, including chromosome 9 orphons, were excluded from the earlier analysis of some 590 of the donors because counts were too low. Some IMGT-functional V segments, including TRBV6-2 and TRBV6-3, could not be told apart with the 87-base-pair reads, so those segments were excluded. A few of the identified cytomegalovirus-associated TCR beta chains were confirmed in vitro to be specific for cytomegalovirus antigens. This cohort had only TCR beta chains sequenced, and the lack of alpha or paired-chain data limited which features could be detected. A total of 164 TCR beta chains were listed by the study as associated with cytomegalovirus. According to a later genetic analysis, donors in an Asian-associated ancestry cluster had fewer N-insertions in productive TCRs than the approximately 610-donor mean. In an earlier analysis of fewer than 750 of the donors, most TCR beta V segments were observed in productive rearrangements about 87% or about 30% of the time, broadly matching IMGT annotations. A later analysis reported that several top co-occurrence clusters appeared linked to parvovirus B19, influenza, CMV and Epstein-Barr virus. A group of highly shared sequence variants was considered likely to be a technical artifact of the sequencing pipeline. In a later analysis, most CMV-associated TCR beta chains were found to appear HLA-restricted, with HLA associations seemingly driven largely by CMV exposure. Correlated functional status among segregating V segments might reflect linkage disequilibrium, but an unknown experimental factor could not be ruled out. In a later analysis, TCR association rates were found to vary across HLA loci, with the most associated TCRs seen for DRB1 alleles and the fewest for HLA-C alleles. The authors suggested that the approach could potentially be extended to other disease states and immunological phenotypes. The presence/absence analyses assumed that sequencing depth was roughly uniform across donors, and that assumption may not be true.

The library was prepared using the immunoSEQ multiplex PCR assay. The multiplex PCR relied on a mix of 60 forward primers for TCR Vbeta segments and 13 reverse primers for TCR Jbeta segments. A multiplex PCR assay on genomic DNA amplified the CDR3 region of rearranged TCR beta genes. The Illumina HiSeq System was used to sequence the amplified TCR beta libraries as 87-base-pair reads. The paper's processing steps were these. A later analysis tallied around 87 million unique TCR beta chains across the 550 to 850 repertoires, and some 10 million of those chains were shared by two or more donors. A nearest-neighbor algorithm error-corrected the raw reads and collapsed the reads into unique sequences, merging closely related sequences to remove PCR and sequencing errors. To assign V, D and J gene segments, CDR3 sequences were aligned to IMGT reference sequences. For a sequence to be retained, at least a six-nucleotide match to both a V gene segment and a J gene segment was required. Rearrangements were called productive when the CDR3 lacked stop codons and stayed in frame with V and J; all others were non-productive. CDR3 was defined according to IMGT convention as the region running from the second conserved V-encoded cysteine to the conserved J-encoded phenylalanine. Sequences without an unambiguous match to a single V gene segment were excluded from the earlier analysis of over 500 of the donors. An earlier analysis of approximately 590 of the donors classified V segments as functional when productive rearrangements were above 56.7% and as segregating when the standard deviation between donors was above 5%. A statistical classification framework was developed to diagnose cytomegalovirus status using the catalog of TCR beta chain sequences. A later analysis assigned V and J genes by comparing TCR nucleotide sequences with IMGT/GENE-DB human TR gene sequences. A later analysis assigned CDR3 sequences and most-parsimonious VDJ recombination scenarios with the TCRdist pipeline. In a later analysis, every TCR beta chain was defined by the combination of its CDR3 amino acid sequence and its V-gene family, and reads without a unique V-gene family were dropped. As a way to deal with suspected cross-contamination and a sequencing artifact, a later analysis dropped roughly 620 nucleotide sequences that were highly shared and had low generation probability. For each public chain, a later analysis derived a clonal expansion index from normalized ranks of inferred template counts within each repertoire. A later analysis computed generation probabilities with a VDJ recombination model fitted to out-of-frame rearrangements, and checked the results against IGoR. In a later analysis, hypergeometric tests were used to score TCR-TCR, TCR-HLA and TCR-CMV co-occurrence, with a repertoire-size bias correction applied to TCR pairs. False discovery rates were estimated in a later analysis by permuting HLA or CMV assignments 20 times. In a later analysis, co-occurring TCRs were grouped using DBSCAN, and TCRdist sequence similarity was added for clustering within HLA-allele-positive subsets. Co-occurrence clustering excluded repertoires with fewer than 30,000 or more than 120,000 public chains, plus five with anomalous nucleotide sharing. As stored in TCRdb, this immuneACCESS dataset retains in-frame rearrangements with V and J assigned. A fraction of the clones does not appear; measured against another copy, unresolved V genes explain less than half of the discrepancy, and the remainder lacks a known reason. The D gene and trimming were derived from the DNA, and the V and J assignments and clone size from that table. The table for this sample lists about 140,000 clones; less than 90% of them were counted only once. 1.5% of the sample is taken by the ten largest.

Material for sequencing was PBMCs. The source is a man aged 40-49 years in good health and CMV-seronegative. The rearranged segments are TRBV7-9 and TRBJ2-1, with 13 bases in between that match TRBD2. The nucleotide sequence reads TGTGCCAGCAGTCAAACCCGGACTAGCGGGAGCCCGCGCCGGGATGAGCAGTTCTTC. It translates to CASSQTRTSGSPRRDEQFF.